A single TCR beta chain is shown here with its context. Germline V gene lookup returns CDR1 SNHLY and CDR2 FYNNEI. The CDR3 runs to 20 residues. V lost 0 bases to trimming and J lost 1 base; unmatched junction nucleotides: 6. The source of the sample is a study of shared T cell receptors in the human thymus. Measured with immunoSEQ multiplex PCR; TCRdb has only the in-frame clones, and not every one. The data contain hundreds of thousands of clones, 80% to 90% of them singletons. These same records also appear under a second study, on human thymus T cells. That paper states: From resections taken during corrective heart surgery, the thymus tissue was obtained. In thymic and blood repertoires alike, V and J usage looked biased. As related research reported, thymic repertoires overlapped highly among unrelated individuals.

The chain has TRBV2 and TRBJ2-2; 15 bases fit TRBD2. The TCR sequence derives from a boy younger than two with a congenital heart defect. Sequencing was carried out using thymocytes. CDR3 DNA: TGTGCCAGCAGTGAAGCTAAGTTGGGACTAGCGGGGGGGAACACCGGGGAGCTGTTTTTT. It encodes CASSEAKLGLAGGNTGELFF.